This section outlines one TCR beta chain sequence together with its context. This sample was taken from a study of blood T cell repertoires in COVID-19. About the study: Material from acute and convalescent COVID-19 was sourced from the United States, Italy and Spain. Sources were T cells, B-cell-depleted T cells, or PBMCs; the material itself was cDNA or gDNA.

Authors' data handling: By means of reference gene primer amplification, nucleated cell counts were estimated. The method was immunoSEQ multiplex PCR; TCRdb's version includes in-frame clones alone and lacks a portion of them. V and J calls plus clone size are reproduced from that table; the DNA served to infer D and trimming. The data show approximately 150,000 clones, more than 75% seen once. CDR1 and CDR2 from the germline V gene are SGDLS and YYNGEE. Germline trimming cut 3 bases from V and 8 bases from J; bases unmatched to any gene: 19. This CDR3 has 17 residues. What was sequenced was peripheral blood. The chain has TRBV9 and TRBJ1-2; 7 bases map to TRBD1. The origin of this receptor is a human donor in a cohort sampled during active COVID-19. The CDR3 nucleotides are TGTGCCAGCAGCGCCGGGGACCACACAGGGGACATTTTCGGCTACACCTTC. Translation: CASSAGDHTGDIFGYTF.